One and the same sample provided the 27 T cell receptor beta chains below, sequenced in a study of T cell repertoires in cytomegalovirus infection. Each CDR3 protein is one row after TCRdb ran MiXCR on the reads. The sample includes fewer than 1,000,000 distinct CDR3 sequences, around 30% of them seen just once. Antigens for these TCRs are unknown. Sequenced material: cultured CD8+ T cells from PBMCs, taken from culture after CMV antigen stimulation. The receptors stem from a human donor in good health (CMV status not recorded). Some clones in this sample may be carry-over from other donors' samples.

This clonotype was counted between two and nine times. In DNA form, the CDR3 reads TGTGCCAGCACCCAGACTCCCTTTAATGAAAAACTGTTTTTT. This encodes CASTQTPFNEKLFF. V gene TRBV6-6 combines with J gene TRBJ1-4; no definite D call. CDR1 and CDR2 from the germline V gene are MNHNY and SVGAGI (reference sequence). V was cut by 7 bases and J by 4 bases, with 13 bases left in between. CDR3 length: 14 amino acids.

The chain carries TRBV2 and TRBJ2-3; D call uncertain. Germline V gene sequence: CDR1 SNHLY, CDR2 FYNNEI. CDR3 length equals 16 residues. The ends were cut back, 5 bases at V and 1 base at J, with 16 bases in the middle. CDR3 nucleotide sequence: TGTGCCAGCAGTAACTCACCAAGCGTCGGCACAGATACGCAGTATTTT. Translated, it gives CASSNSPSVGTDTQYF.

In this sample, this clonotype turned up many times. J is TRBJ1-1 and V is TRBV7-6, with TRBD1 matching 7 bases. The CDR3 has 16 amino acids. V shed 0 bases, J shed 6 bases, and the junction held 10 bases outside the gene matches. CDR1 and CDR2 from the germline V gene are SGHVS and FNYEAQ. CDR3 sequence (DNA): TGTGCCAGCAGCTTAGCGGGAGCAGGGGGTCTGTCTGAAGCTTTCTTT. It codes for CASSLAGAGGLSEAFF.

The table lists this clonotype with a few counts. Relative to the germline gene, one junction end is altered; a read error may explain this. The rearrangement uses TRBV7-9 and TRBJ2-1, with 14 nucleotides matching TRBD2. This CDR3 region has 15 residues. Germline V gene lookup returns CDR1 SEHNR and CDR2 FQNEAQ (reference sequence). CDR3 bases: TGTGCCAGCAGCCCTACCGGACTAGCGGGGGGCCCGAAGCTCTTC. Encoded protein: CASSPTGLAGGPKLF.

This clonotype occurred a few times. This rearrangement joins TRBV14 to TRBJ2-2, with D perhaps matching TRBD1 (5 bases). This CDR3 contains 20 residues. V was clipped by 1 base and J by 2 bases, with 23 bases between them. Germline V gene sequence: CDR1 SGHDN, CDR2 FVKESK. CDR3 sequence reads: CASSQVAEAVLGRNTGELFF. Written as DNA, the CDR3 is TGTGCCAGCAGCCAAGTCGCCGAAGCCGTACTGGGGCGAAACACCGGGGAGCTGTTTTTT. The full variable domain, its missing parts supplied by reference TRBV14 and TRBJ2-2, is EAGVTQFPSHSVIEKGQTVTLRCDPISGHDNLYWYRRVMGKEIKFLLHFVKESKQDESGMPNNRFLAERTGGTYSTLKVQPAELEDSGVYFCASSQVAEAVLGRNTGELFFGEGSRLTVL.

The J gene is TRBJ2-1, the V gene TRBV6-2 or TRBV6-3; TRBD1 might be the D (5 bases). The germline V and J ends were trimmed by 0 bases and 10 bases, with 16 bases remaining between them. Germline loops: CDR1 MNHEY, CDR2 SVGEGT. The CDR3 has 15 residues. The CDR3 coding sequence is TGTGCCAGCAGTTACTCGTTCCCAGGGTATAGCGAGCAGTTCTTC. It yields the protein CASSYSFPGYSEQFF.

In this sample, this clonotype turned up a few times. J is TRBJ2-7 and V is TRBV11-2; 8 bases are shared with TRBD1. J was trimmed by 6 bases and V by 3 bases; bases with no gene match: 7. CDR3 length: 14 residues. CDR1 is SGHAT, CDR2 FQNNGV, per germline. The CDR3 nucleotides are TGTGCCAGCAGCTTGAGCAGGGGGCGACGCGAGCAGTACTTC. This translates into CASSLSRGRREQYF.

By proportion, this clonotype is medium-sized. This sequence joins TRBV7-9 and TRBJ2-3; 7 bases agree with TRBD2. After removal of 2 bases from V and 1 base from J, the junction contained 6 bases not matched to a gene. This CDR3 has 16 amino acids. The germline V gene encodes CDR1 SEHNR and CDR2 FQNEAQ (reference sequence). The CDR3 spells CASSLLTSVGTDTQYF. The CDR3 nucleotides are TGTGCCAGCAGCTTACTTACTAGCGTCGGCACAGATACGCAGTATTTT. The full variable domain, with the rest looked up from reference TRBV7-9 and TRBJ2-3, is DTGVSQNPRHKITKRGQNVTFRCDPISEHNRLYWYRQTLGQGPEFLTYFQNEAQLEKSRLLSDRFSAERPKGSFSTLEIQRTEQGDSAMYLCASSLLTSVGTDTQYFGPGTRLTVL.

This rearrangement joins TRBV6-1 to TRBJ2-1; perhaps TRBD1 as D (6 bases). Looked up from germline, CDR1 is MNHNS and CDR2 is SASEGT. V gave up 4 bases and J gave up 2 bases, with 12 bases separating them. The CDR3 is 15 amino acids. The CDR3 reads CASSASRGPYNEQFF. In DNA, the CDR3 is TGTGCCAGCAGTGCCAGCAGGGGCCCCTACAATGAGCAGTTCTTC.

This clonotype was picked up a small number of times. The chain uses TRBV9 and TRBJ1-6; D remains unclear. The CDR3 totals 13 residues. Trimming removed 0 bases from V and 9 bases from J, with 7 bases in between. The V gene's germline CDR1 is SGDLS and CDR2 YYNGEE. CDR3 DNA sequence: TGTGCCAGCAGCGTAGGACTGGGTTCACCCCTCCACTTT. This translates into CASSVGLGSPLHF.

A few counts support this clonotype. The CDR3, as DNA: TGTGCCAGCAGCTCCATTATGACAGTTTCCCTTAACGGCTACACCTTC. This sequence encodes CASSSIMTVSLNGYTF. The chain couples TRBV7-2 to TRBJ1-2, with D possibly being TRBD1 (5 bases). CDR1 is SGHTA, CDR2 FQGNSA, per germline. This CDR3 has 16 residues. V lost 4 bases to trimming and J lost 8 bases, with 23 bases between them.

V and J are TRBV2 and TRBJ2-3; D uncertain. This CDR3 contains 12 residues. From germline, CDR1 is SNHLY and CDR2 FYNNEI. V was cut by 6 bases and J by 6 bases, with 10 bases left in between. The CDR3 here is CASRSPRDTQYF. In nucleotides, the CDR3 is TGTGCCAGCAGGTCCCCACGGGATACGCAGTATTTT.

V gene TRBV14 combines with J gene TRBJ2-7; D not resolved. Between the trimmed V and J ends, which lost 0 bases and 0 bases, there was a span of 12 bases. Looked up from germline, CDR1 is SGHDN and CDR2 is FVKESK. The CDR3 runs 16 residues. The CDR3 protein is CASSQDQGFPSYEQYF. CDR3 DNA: TGTGCCAGCAGCCAAGATCAAGGATTCCCCTCCTACGAGCAGTACTTC.

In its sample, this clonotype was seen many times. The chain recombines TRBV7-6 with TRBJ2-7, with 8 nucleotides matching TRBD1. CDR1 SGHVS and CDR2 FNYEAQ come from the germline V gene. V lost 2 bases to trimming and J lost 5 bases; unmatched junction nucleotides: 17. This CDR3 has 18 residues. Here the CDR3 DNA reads TGTGCCAGCAGCTTATCGTGGGTTATGGGACAGGCTCTTGACGAGCAGTACTTC. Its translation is CASSLSWVMGQALDEQYF. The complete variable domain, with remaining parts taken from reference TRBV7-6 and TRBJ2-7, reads GAGVSQSPRYKVTKRGQDVALRCDPISGHVSLYWYRQALGQGPEFLTYFNYEAQQDKSGLPNDRFSAERPEGSISTLTIQRTEQRDSAMYRCASSLSWVMGQALDEQYFGPGTRLTVT.

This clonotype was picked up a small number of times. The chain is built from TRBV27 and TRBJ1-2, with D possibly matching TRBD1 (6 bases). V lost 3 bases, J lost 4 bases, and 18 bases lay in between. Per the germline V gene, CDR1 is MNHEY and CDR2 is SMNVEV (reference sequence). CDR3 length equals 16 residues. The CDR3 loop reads CASSLSGVGFSYGYTF. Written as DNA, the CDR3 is TGTGCCAGCAGTTTGTCAGGGGTTGGGTTTAGCTATGGCTACACCTTC.

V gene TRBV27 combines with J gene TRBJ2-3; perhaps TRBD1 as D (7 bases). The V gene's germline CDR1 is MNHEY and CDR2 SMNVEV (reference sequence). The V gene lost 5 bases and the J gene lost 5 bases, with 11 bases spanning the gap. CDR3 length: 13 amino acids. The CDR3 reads CASSPRGEDTQYF. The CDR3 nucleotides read TGTGCCAGCAGTCCCAGGGGGGAAGATACGCAGTATTTT.

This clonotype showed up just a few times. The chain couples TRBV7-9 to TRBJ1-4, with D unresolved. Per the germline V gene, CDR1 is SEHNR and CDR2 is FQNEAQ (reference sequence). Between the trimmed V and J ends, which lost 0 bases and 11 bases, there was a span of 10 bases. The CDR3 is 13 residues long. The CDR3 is CASSLADGNKLFF. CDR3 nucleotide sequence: TGTGCCAGCAGCTTAGCGGACGGGAACAAACTGTTTTTT.

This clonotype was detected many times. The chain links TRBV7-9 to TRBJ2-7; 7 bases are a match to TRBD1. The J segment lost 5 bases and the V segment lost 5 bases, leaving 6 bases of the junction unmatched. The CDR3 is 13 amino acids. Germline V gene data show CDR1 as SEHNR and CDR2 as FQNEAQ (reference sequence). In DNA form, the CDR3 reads TGTGCCAGCAGCAGACAGGGAGCAGACGAGCAGTACTTC. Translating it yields CASSRQGADEQYF.

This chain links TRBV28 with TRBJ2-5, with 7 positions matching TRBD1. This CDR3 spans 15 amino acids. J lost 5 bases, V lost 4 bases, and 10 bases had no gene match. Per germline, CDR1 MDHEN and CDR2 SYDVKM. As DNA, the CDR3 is TGTGCCAGCAGTTCCTATAAGGGGGCGATGGAGACCCAGTACTTC. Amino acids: CASSSYKGAMETQYF.

The CDR3 loop is CASSYSKERGYEQYV. For the CDR3, the DNA is TGTGCCAGCAGTTACTCGAAGGAACGGGGCTACGAGCAGTACGTC. This chain uses TRBV6-6 with TRBJ2-7; weak D call: TRBD2 (5 bases). V shed 0 bases and J shed 3 bases, with 12 bases lying between them. The CDR3 covers 15 residues. CDR1 is MNHNY and CDR2 is SVGAGI in the germline V gene (reference sequence).

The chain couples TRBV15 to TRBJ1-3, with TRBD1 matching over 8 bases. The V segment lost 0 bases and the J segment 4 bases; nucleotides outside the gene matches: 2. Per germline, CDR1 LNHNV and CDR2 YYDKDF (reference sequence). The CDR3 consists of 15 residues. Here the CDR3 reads CATSRDRGQGNTIYF. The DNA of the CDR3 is TGTGCCACCAGCAGAGACAGGGGGCAAGGAAACACCATATATTTT.

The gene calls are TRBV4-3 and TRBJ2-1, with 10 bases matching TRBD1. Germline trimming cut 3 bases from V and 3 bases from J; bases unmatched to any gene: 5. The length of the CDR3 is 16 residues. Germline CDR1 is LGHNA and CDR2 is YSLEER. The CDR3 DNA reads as TGCGCCAGCAGCCACTCCCGGGACAGGGGCTACAATGAGCAGTTCTTC. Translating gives CASSHSRDRGYNEQFF.

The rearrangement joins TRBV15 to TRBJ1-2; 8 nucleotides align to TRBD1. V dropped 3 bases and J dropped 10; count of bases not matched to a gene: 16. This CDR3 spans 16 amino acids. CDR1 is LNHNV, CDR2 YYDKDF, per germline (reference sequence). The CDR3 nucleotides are TGTGCCACCAGCAGCCCCATTCCGAAGACAGGGGAACCCTACACCTTC. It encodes CATSSPIPKTGEPYTF.

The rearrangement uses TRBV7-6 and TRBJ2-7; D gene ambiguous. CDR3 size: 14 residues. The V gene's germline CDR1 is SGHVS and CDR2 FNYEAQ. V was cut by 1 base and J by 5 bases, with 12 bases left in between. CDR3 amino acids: CASSLEASWDEQYF. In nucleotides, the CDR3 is TGTGCCAGCAGCTTAGAAGCTAGTTGGGACGAGCAGTACTTC.

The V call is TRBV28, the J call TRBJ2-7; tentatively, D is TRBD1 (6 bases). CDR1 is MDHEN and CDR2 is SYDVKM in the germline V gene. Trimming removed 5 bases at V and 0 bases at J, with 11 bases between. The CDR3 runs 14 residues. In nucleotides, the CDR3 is TGTGCCAGCAGTCCTCTGGACAGCTCCTACGAGCAGTACGTC. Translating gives CASSPLDSSYEQYV.

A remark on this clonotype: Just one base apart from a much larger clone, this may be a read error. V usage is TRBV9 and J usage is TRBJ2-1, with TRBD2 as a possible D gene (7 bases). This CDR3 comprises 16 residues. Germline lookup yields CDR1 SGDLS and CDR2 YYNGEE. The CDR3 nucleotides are TGTGTCAGCAGCGGCTCGTCGGGGGGCTTTTACAATGAGCAGTTCTTC. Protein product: CVSSGSSGGFYNEQFF.

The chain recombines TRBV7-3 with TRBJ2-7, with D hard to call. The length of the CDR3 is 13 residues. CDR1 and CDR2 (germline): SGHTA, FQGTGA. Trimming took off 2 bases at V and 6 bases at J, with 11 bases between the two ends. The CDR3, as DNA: TGTGCCAGCAGCTTAGAACCATATGGCGAGCAGTACGTC. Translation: CASSLEPYGEQYV.